Below, 11 T cell receptor beta chains from the same sample are listed, as sequenced in a study of cytomegalovirus exposure and HLA in healthy donors. The PCR contained 60 Vbeta and 13 Jbeta primers. Profiled with immunoSEQ multiplex PCR; TCRdb holds only in-frame clones, not every one. The data show 50,000 to 65,000 clones, less than 85% seen once. The sample was PBMCs. These receptors originate from a woman aged 18-29 years in good health and CMV-seronegative.

The chain combines TRBV9 with TRBJ1-2; possibly TRBD1 for D (5 bases). V was trimmed by 0 bases and J by 3 bases, leaving 9 bases between them. CDR3 length equals 14 residues. Germline V gives CDR1 SGDLS, CDR2 YYNGEE. In DNA, the CDR3 is TGTGCCAGCAGCGTAGGGCAGGGTGACTATGGCTACACCTTC. This translates into CASSVGQGDYGYTF.

The chain employs TRBV19 and TRBJ2-1; 10 bases fit TRBD2. CDR1 and CDR2 from the germline V gene are LNHDA and SQIVND (reference sequence). The CDR3 is 17 amino acids. Trimming removed 5 bases from V and 4 bases from J; junction bases left unmatched: 11. CDR3 DNA sequence: TGTGCCAGTAGTCCCCAGGGGACTAGCGCACCATACAATGAGCAGTTCTTC. Its translation is CASSPQGTSAPYNEQFF.

This chain uses TRBV7-9 with TRBJ1-5; D is perhaps TRBD1 (6 bases). CDR3 length: 17 residues. The V and J ends lost 5 bases and 0 bases respectively, with 17 bases between them. From germline, CDR1 is SEHNR and CDR2 FQNEAQ (reference sequence). This chain's CDR3 is CASSPPGQGYSNQPQHF. The CDR3 DNA reads TGTGCCAGCAGCCCTCCTGGGCAGGGGTATAGCAATCAGCCCCAGCATTTT.

The chain recombines TRBV27 with TRBJ1-2; D ambiguous. Germline V lookup: CDR1 MNHEY, CDR2 SMNVEV (reference sequence). The CDR3 length is 12 residues. Trimming left V 5 bases short and J 2 bases short, with 6 bases between. CDR3: CASSPGNYGYTF. CDR3 coding DNA: TGTGCCAGCAGTCCCGGGAACTATGGCTACACCTTC.

The rearrangement links TRBV5-1 to TRBJ1-1; TRBD1 might be the D (5 bases). Trimming cost V 4 bases and J 7 bases, with 14 bases left between them. The germline V gene encodes CDR1 SGHRS and CDR2 YFSETQ. The CDR3 contains 13 residues. In DNA, the CDR3 is TGCGCCAGCAGCCCGGGACGGACTATTGAAGCTTTCTTT. Its protein is CASSPGRTIEAFF.

This chain joins TRBV11-2 and TRBJ1-6, with D tentatively TRBD1 (5 bases). V lost 7 bases and J 10 bases, leaving 20 bases between the germline ends. Germline V lookup: CDR1 SGHAT, CDR2 FQNNGV. The CDR3 totals 15 residues. The CDR3 nucleotides read TGTGCCAGCACCTTGCAGGGTGGTGTGGGATCACCCCTCCACTTT. Its translation: CASTLQGGVGSPLHF.

This chain links TRBV7-9 with TRBJ2-3; the match to TRBD2 covers 11 bases. The V segment lost 5 bases and the J segment 6 bases; nucleotides outside the gene matches: 10. This CDR3 has 16 amino acids. The V gene's germline CDR1 is SEHNR and CDR2 FQNEAQ (reference sequence). CDR3 sequence reads: CASSGPLAGVVDTQYF. DNA of the CDR3: TGTGCCAGCAGCGGCCCACTAGCGGGAGTAGTGGATACGCAGTATTTT.

The chain joins TRBV7-9 to TRBJ2-1, with TRBD1 identical over 11 bases. The J segment lost 5 bases and the V segment lost 5 bases, leaving 8 bases of the junction unmatched. Germline loops: CDR1 SEHNR, CDR2 FQNEAQ (reference sequence). The CDR3 is 16 amino acids. The CDR3 region is CASSIGTGGRNNEQFF. The DNA for the CDR3 is TGTGCCAGCAGCATAGGGACAGGGGGACGTAACAATGAGCAGTTCTTC.

The V call is TRBV28, the J call TRBJ2-7, with a possible D match to TRBD1 (5 bases). Trimming stripped 3 bases from V and 3 bases from J, with 9 bases between. There are 13 residues in the CDR3. Per germline, CDR1 MDHEN and CDR2 SYDVKM. CDR3 sequence reads: CASSFSGYYEQYF. The CDR3 DNA follows: TGTGCCAGCAGTTTCTCAGGGTACTACGAGCAGTACTTC.

The rearrangement links TRBV7-9 to TRBJ2-7, with 9 bases matching TRBD2. V gave up 4 bases and J gave up 9 bases; unmatched junction bases: 25. The germline V gene encodes CDR1 SEHNR and CDR2 FQNEAQ (reference sequence). The CDR3 is 19 residues long. The CDR3 DNA reads TGTGCCAGCAGCTCAACCCTAGGGACTAGCAGGATCGGAGGCCTGGGGCAGTACTTC. As protein: CASSSTLGTSRIGGLGQYF.

The chain carries TRBV6-1 and TRBJ2-5, with 8 bases that match TRBD1. Germline lookup yields CDR1 MNHNS and CDR2 SASEGT. With V trimmed by 2 bases and J by 5 bases, 10 bases remained unmatched. The CDR3 runs to 16 residues. The CDR3 is CASSELPQGAGETQYF. In nucleotides, the CDR3 is TGTGCCAGCAGTGAATTGCCCCAGGGGGCCGGGGAGACCCAGTACTTC.